The 16 T cell receptor beta chains in this list originate from one sample, sequenced in a study of Ad26.COV2.S vaccination and SARS-CoV-2 variants. The sample's treatment: 19 received Ad26.COV2.S at low or high dose, single or two shots; about 5 received placebo; per-sample allocation not given. Samples analyzed were those drawn on day 63 after the first vaccine or placebo injection. Method: immunoSEQ multiplex PCR; TCRdb's copy keeps in-frame clones and lacks some. The data show about 330,000 clones, roughly nine tenths seen once. This sample comprised peripheral blood, obtained in a trial of Ad26.COV2.S vaccine versus placebo. The origin of the receptors is a person between 18 and 59 years old who received the Ad26.COV2.S COVID-19 vaccine or a placebo.

V is TRBV4-3 and J is TRBJ1-4; tentatively, D is TRBD1 (5 bases). Deletions cut 0 bases from V and 4 bases from J, with 12 bases between. This CDR3 comprises 16 residues. The germline gives CDR1 LGHNA, CDR2 YSLEER. The CDR3 region is CASSQDLEGYNEKLFF. In DNA, the CDR3 is TGCGCCAGCAGCCAAGATCTTGAGGGGTATAATGAAAAACTGTTTTTT.

The chain uses TRBV4-3 and TRBJ2-2, with TRBD2 matching 10 bases. The trim removed 4 bases at V and 5 bases at J, leaving 13 bases unmatched. The germline V gene encodes CDR1 LGHNA and CDR2 YSLEER. This CDR3 spans 18 amino acids. The CDR3 nucleotides read TGCGCCAGCAGCCCCCGCGTTAGCGGGGGGATCGGGACCGGGGAGCTGTTTTTT. Encoded protein: CASSPRVSGGIGTGELFF.

This chain links TRBV12-5 with TRBJ2-1; 11 bases line up with TRBD2. Looked up from germline, CDR1 is LGHNT and CDR2 is FRNRAP. V lost 0 bases to trimming and J lost 5 bases; unmatched junction nucleotides: 3. The CDR3 has 16 amino acids. The CDR3 loop reads CASGLVLAGVNNEQFF. The CDR3 nucleotides are TGTGCTAGTGGTTTGGTACTAGCGGGAGTGAACAATGAGCAGTTCTTC.

The chain employs TRBV12-3 or TRBV12-4 and TRBJ1-2; D is possibly TRBD1 (5 bases). Trimming cost V 1 base and J 6 bases, with 9 bases left between them. The CDR3 totals 13 residues. CDR3 protein: CASSLVRGDGYTF. The CDR3 DNA sequence: TGTGCCAGCAGTTTAGTTAGGGGCGATGGCTACACCTTC.

The J gene is TRBJ2-3, the V gene TRBV12-3 or TRBV12-4; no clear D. V lost 1 base and J 4 bases, leaving 6 bases between the germline ends. This CDR3 contains 13 residues. CDR3 sequence: CASSLVSPDTQYF. Written as DNA, the CDR3 is TGTGCCAGCAGTTTAGTAAGCCCAGATACGCAGTATTTT.

The chain is built from TRBV5-5 and TRBJ1-6; D not certain. Deletions cut 3 bases from V and 11 bases from J, with 15 bases between. The germline V gene has CDR1 SGHKS and CDR2 YYEKEE (reference sequence). The CDR3 has 14 amino acids. The DNA of the CDR3 is TGTGCCAGCAGCTCAAGACCTACAGAACCACCCCTCCACTTT. The encoded protein is CASSSRPTEPPLHF. The full variable domain, completed using reference TRBV5-5 and TRBJ1-6, is DAGVTQSPTHLIKTRGQQVTLRCSPISGHKSVSWYQQVLGQGPQFIFQYYEKEERGRGNFPDRFSARQFPNYSSELNVNALLLGDSALYLCASSSRPTEPPLHFGNGTRLTVT.

The chain joins TRBV18 to TRBJ2-3; 7 bases line up with TRBD1. Losses at the gene ends were 0 bases for V and 2 bases for J; bases not matched to a gene: 5. Germline CDR1 and CDR2: KGHSH and LQKENI. There are 16 residues in the CDR3. The CDR3: CASSPPLGGPTDTQYF. Written as DNA, the CDR3 is TGTGCCAGCTCACCACCTCTAGGGGGCCCCACAGATACGCAGTATTTT. Using reference TRBV18 and TRBJ2-3 for the parts outside the CDR3, the full variable domain is NAGVMQNPRHLVRRRGQEARLRCSPMKGHSHVYWYRQLPEEGLKFMVYLQKENIIDESGMPKERFSAEFPKEGPSILRIQQVVRGDSAAYFCASSPPLGGPTDTQYFGPGTRLTVL.

The chain uses TRBV7-6 and TRBJ2-1, with D maybe TRBD1 (6 bases). V gave up 5 bases and J gave up 7 bases, with 9 bases separating them. The CDR3 is 12 residues long. The germline CDR1 and CDR2 sequences are SGHVS and FNYEAQ. This CDR3 reads CASSPQGNEQFF. The CDR3 nucleotides are TGTGCCAGCAGCCCACAGGGAAATGAGCAGTTCTTC.

The CDR3 coding sequence is TGCGCCAGCAGTGAAGTTACACCACAAACGTCGGCGGAAACCTCTTCACCCCTCCACTTT. Protein product: CASSEVTPQTSAETSSPLHF. This rearrangement joins TRBV10-1 to TRBJ1-6, with D unclear. Between the trimmed V and J ends, which lost 3 bases and 9 bases, there was a span of 30 bases. The CDR3 totals 20 residues. Germline loops: CDR1 WNHNN, CDR2 SYGVQD (reference sequence).

The rearrangement joins TRBV19 to TRBJ1-1; no definite D call. The CDR3 loop spans 16 amino acids. V lost 4 bases, J lost 0 bases, and 15 bases lay in between. CDR1 and CDR2 (germline): LNHDA, SQIVND (reference sequence). CDR3 coding DNA: TGTGCCAGTAGTACCCTGTCCACCGTCATGAACACTGAAGCTTTCTTT. Its translation is CASSTLSTVMNTEAFF.

This chain connects TRBV5-6 to TRBJ2-3; TRBD2 is a possible D gene (6 bases). The length of the CDR3 is 15 residues. Trimming shortened V by 3 bases and J by 4 bases, and 15 bases separated the two germline ends. Germline CDR1 reads SGHDT; CDR2 reads YYEEEE. As DNA, the CDR3 is TGTGCCAGCAGCTCGTCAGTTTGGGGGGCAGATACGCAGTATTTT. Translation: CASSSSVWGADTQYF.

This clone was observed once. This sequence joins TRBV6-2 or TRBV6-3 and TRBJ2-7; TRBD2 matches at 9 bases. The germline V gene has CDR1 MNHEY and CDR2 SVGEGT. The length of the CDR3 is 16 residues. J was trimmed by 4 bases and V by 2 bases; bases with no gene match: 9. In DNA form, the CDR3 reads TGTGCCAGCAGTTACCCGGAGCGGGGGGTACGGTACGAGCAGTACTTC. The encoded protein is CASSYPERGVRYEQYF.

V gene TRBV11-2 combines with J gene TRBJ1-1; D is undetermined. Deletions cut 1 base from V and 4 bases from J, with 7 bases between. This CDR3 is 13 amino acids long. The germline V gene encodes CDR1 SGHAT and CDR2 FQNNGV. DNA of the CDR3: TGTGCCAGCAGCTTAGTTGACGGCACTGAAGCTTTCTTT. It codes for CASSLVDGTEAFF. Looking up the rest from reference TRBV11-2 and TRBJ1-1 gives the full variable domain: EAGVAQSPRYKIIEKRQSVAFWCNPISGHATLYWYQQILGQGPKLLIQFQNNGVVDDSQLPKDRFSAERLKGVDSTLKIQPAKLEDSAVYLCASSLVDGTEAFFGQGTRLTVV.

This sequence joins TRBV25-1 and TRBJ2-1; 10 bases are shared with TRBD2. CDR1 is MGHDK and CDR2 is SYGVNS in the germline V gene. The V segment lost 4 bases and the J segment 6 bases; nucleotides outside the gene matches: 6. The CDR3 is 15 amino acids. DNA for the CDR3: TGTGCCAGCAGTGGAAGACTAGCGGGTAGCAATGAGCAGTTCTTC. It translates to CASSGRLAGSNEQFF. The complete variable domain, with remaining parts taken from reference TRBV25-1 and TRBJ2-1, reads EADIYQTPRYLVIGTGKKITLECSQTMGHDKMYWYQQDPGMELHLIHYSYGVNSTEKGDLSSESTVSRIRTEHFPLTLESARPSHTSQYLCASSGRLAGSNEQFFGPGTRLTVL.

This chain connects TRBV7-9 to TRBJ1-3; D is possibly TRBD1 (5 bases). V lost 5 bases and J 7 bases, leaving 18 bases between the germline ends. Germline lookup yields CDR1 SEHNR and CDR2 FQNEAQ (reference sequence). The CDR3 totals 15 residues. CDR3 bases: TGTGCCAGCAGCCCCCAGGAGGGGCGGCCGAACACCATATATTTT. Amino acid sequence: CASSPQEGRPNTIYF.

The rearrangement uses TRBV3-1 (or the pseudogene TRBV3-2) and TRBJ2-5; D is ambiguous. Looked up from germline, CDR1 is LGHDT and CDR2 is YNNKEL (reference sequence). V lost 1 base to trimming and J lost 2 bases, with 11 bases between them. The CDR3 is 15 residues long. CDR3 residues: CASSQARKVQETQYF. DNA for the CDR3: TGTGCCAGCAGCCAAGCACGGAAAGTGCAAGAGACCCAGTACTTC.